This record covers a single T cell receptor beta chain. V lost 4 bases and J lost 10; bases outside the gene matches: 7. The length of the CDR3 is 13 residues. The record originates from a study of blood T cell repertoires in COVID-19. Assay used: immunoSEQ multiplex PCR; TCRdb lists only in-frame clones, some missing. Of about 100,000 clones in the sample, about 86% are singletons; the top ten hold less than 3.5%. This receptor was obtained from a woman aged 50 to 60 who had recovered from COVID-19. The source material was PBMCs or T cells enriched from blood (not recorded which). This chain connects TRBV12-3 or TRBV12-4 to TRBJ2-3; 8 bases agree with TRBD2. The CDR3 loop is CASSSIAGSPQYF. CDR3 nucleotide sequence: TGTGCCAGCAGTTCCATAGCGGGATCCCCGCAGTATTTT.